The T cell receptor beta chain described here comes from a study of PD-1 blockade in mismatch repair-deficient tumors. The overall study: Enrolled about 2013-2017, patients had progressing, pretreated mismatch repair-deficient cancers of 11 to 13 types. Study-wide points: Rapid post-treatment expansion, then contraction, generally preceding radiologic response, marked tumor-resident clones.

CDR1 and CDR2 from the germline V gene are MNHEY and SMNVEV (reference sequence). The CDR3 runs 16 residues. V was pared by 2 bases and J by 4 bases, with 15 bases between. Clones were sequenced by immunoSEQ multiplex PCR, and TCRdb holds only the in-frame ones, with some missing. The sample holds more than 95,000 clones, approximately 86% seen once. Every patient had mismatch repair deficiency by PCR or immunohistochemistry. On this clone itself: No antigen is known for it.

The sample was peripheral blood, taken 44 weeks after starting pembrolizumab. The chain is built from TRBV27 and TRBJ2-1, with no clear D. The clonotype comes from an adult with mismatch repair-deficient cancer. Written as DNA, the CDR3 is TGTGCCAGCAGTTTAGGCATCTCGAGACTTTACAATGAGCAGTTCTTC. This encodes CASSLGISRLYNEQFF.